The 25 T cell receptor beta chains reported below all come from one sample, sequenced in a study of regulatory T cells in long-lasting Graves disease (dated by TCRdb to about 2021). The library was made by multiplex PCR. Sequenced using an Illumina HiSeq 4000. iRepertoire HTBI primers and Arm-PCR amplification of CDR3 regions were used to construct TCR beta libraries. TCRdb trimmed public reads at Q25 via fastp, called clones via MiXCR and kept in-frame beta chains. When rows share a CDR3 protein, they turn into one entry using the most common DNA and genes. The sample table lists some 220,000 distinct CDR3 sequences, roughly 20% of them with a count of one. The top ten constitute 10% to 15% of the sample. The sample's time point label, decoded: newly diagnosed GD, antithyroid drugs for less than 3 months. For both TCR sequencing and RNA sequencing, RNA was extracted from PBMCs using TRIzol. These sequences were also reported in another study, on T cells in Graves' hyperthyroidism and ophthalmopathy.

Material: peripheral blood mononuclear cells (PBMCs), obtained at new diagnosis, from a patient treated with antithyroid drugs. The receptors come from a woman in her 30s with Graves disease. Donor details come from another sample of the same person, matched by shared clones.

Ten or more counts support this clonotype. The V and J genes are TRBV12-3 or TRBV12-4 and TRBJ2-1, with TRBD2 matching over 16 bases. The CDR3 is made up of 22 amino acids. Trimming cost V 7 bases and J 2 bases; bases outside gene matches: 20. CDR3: CASTQIRNLGTSGGAAYNEQFF. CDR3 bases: TGTGCCAGCACCCAGATTCGGAACCTTGGGACTAGCGGGGGGGCTGCCTACAATGAGCAGTTCTTC.

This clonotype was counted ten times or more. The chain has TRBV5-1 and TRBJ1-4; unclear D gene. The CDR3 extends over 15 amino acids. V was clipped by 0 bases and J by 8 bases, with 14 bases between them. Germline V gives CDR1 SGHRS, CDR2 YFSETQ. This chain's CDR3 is CASSLGGNREEKLFF. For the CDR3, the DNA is TGCGCCAGCAGCTTGGGAGGGAATCGGGAAGAAAAACTGTTTTTT.

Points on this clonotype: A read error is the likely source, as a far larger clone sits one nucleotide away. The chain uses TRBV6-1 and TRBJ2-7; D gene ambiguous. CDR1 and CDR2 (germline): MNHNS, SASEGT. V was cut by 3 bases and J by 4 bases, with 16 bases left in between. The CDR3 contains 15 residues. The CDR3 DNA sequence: TGTGCCAGCAGTGAGTCGATCGGGTCCGGGTACGAGCAGTACTTC. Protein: CASSESIGSGYEQYF.

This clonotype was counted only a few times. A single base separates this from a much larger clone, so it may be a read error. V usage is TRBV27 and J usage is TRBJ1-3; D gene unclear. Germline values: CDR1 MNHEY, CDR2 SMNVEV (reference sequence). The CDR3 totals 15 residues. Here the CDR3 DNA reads TGTGCCAGCAGTTTATCCCGCATCTCTGGAAACACCGTATATTTT. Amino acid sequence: CASSLSRISGNTVYF.

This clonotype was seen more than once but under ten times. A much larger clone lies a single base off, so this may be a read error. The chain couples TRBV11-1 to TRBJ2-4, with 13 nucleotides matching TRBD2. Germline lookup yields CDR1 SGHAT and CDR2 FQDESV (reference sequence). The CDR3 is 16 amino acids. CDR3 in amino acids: CACSAKTSGGKNIQYF. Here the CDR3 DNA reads TGTGCCTGCAGCGCTAAGACTAGCGGGGGGAAAAACATTCAGTACTTC.

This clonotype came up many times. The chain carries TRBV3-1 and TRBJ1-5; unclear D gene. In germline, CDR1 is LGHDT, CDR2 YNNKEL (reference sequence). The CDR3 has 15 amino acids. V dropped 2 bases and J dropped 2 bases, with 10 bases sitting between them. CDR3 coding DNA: TGTGCCAGCAGCCAAAGGCCTGGCGGCAATCAGCCCCAGCATTTT. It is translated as CASSQRPGGNQPQHF. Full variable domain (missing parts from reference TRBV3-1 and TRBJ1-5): DTAVSQTPKYLVTQMGNDKSIKCEQNLGHDTMYWYKQDSKKFLKIMFSYNNKELIINETVPNRFSPKSPDKAHLNLHINSLELGDSAVYFCASSQRPGGNQPQHFGDGTRLSIL.

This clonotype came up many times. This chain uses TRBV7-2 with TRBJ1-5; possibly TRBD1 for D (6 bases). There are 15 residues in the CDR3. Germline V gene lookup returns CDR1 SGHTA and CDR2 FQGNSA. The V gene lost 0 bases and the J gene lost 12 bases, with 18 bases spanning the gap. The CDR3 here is CASSLAGRGGAVQHF. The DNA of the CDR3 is TGTGCCAGCAGCTTAGCGGGGCGGGGGGGCGCGGTCCAGCATTTT.

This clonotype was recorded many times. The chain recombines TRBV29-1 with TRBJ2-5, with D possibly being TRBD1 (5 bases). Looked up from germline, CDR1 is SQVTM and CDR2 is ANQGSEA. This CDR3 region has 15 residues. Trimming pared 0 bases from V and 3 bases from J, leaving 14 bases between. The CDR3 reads CSVEEEARAEETQYF. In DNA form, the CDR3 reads TGCAGCGTTGAAGAAGAGGCCAGGGCTGAAGAGACCCAGTACTTC.

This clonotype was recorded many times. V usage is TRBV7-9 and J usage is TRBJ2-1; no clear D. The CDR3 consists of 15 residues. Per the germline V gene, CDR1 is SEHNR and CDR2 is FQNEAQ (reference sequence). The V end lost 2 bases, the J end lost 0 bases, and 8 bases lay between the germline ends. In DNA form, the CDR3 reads TGTGCCAGCAGCTTACGGTCCCTCTCCTACAATGAGCAGTTCTTC. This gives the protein CASSLRSLSYNEQFF.

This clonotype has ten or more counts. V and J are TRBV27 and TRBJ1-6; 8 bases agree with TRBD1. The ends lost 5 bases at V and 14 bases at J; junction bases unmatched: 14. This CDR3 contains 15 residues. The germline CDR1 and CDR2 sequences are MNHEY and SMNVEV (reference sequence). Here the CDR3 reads CASSTPGQAVKTLHF. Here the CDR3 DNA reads TGTGCCAGCAGTACCCCGGGACAGGCGGTGAAAACCCTCCACTTT.

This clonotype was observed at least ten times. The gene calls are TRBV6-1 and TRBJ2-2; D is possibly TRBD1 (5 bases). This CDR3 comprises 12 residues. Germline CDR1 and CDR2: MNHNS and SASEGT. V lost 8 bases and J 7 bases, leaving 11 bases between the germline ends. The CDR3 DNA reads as TGTGCCAGCCAAGGGGTTGACGGGGAGCTGTTTTTT. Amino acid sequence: CASQGVDGELFF.

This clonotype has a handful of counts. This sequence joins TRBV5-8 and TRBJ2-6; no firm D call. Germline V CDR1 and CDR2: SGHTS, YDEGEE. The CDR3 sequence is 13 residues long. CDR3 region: CAPALIGANVLTF. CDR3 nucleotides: TGTGCTCCCGCGCTTATCGGGGCCAACGTCCTGACTTTC.

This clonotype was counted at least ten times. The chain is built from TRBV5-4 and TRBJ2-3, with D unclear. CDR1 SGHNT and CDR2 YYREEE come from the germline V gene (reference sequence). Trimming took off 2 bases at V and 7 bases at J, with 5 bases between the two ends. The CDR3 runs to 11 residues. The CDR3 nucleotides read TGTGCCAGCAGCTTTCTGAATACGCAGTATTTT. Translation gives CASSFLNTQYF.

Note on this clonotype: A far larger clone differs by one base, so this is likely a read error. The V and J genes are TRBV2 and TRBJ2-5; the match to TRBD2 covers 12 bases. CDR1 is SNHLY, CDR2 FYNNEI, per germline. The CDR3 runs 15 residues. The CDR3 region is CASSPAASGGETLYF. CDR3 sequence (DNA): TGTGCCAGCAGCCCGGCGGCTAGCGGGGGGGAGACCCTGTACTTC.

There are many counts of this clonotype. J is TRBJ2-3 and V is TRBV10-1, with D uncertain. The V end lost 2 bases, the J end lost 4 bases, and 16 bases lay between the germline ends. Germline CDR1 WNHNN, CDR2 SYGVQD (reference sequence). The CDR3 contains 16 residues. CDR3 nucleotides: TGCGCCAGCAGTGAGATTCTGTCGGCAATCCCAGATACGCAGTATTTT. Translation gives CASSEILSAIPDTQYF.

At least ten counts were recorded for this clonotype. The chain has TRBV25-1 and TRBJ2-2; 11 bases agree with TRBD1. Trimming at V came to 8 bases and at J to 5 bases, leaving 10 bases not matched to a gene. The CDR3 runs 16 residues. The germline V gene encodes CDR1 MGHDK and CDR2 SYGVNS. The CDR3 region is CASLRPGTGGTGELFF. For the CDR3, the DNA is TGTGCCAGCCTCCGCCCCGGGACAGGGGGAACCGGGGAGCTGTTTTTT.

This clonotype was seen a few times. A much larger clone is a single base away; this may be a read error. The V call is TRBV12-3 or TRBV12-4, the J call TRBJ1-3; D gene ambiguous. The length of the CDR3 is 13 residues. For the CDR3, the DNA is TGTGCCAGCAGTCCCGTAGGTGGAGACACCATATATTTT. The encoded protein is CASSPVGGDTIYF.

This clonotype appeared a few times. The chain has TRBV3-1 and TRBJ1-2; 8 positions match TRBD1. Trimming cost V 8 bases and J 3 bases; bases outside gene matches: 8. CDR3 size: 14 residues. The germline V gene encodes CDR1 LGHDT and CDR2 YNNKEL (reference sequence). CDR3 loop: CASGPGTGDYGYTF. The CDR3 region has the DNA TGTGCCAGCGGCCCCGGGACAGGTGACTATGGCTACACCTTC.

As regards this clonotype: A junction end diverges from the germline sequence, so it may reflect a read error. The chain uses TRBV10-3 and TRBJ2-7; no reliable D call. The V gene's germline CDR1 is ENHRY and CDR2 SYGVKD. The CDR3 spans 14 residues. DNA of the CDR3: TGTGCCAGCAGTGCTCCCAGGCTCTCCTACGAGCAGTACTTC. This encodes CASSAPRLSYEQYF.

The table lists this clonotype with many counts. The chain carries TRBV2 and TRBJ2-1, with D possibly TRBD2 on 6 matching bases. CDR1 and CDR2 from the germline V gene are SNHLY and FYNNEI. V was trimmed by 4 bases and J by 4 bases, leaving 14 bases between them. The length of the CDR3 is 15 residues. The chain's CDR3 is CASSVRGRGYNEQFF. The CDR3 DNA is TGTGCCAGCAGTGTCCGAGGGCGGGGATACAATGAGCAGTTCTTC.

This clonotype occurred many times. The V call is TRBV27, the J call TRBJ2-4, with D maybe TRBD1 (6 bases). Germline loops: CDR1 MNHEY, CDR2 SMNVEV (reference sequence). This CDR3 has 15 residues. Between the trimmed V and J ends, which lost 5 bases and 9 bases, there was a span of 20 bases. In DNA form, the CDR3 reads TGTGCCAGCAGTCTCACCCCACAGGGTTTCGGCATTCAGTACTTC. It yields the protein CASSLTPQGFGIQYF.

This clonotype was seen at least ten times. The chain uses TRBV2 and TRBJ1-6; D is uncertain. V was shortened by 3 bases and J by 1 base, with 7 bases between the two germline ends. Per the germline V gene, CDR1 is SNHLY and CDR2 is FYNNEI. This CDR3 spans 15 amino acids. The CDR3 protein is CASSEGGSYNSPLHF. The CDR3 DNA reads TGTGCCAGCAGTGAGGGAGGGTCCTATAATTCACCCCTCCACTTT.

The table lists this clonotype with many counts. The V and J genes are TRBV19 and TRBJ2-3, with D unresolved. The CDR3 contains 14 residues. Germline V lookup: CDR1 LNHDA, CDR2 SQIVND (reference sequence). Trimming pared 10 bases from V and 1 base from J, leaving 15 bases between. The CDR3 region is CATSNQARTDTQYF. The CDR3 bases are TGTGCCACCTCCAATCAAGCCCGCACAGATACGCAGTATTTT.

The CDR3 region is CASSYTQGSEAFF. The DNA of the CDR3 is TGTGCCAGCAGTTACACTCAGGGGTCTGAAGCTTTCTTT. The rearrangement links TRBV6-2 or TRBV6-3 to TRBJ1-1; tentatively, D is TRBD1 (6 bases). V was shortened by 2 bases and J by 6 bases, with 10 bases between the two germline ends. This CDR3 is built from 13 residues. Germline lookup yields CDR1 MNHEY and CDR2 SVGEGT.

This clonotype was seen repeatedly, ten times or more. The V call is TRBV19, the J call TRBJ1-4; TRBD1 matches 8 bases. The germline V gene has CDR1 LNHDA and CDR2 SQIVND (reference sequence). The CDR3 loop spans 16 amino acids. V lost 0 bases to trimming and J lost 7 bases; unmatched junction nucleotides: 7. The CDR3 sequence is CASSIDSRGPVEKLFF. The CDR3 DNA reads TGTGCCAGTAGTATAGATTCCAGGGGGCCGGTTGAAAAACTGTTTTTT.